These 25 T cell receptor beta chains originate from one sample sequenced in a study of T cell responses to AZD1222 COVID-19 vaccine. Repertoires were generated with immunoSEQ multiplex PCR, while TCRdb's copy carries only in-frame clones and drops some. The sample holds around 140,000 clones, over 90% seen once. The source was peripheral blood, collected on day 0 of AZD1222 vaccination. The receptors originated from an adult in good health.

The V call is TRBV20-1, the J call TRBJ1-2; TRBD1 agrees at 10 bases. Trimming removed 3 bases from V and 4 bases from J; junction bases left unmatched: 8. The CDR3 is 15 amino acids. Germline V CDR1 and CDR2: DFQATT, SNEGSKA (reference sequence). For the CDR3, the DNA is TGCAGTGCTAGTATCTCGGGACAGGGGATCTATGGCTACACCTTC. Its protein is CSASISGQGIYGYTF.

The chain has TRBV7-6 and TRBJ2-1; 9 positions match TRBD2. The CDR3 has 15 amino acids. CDR1 and CDR2 from the germline V gene are SGHVS and FNYEAQ. The J segment lost 4 bases and the V segment lost 1 base, leaving 2 bases of the junction unmatched. The CDR3 sequence is CASSLVSGSYNEQFF. The CDR3 DNA follows: TGTGCCAGCAGCTTAGTTAGCGGGAGTTACAATGAGCAGTTCTTC.

As concerns this clone: An end of the junction does not agree with germline; a read error may underlie this. The chain recombines TRBV28 with TRBJ2-5, with D possibly being TRBD1 (6 bases). The CDR3 extends over 13 amino acids. Germline V gene data show CDR1 as MDHEN and CDR2 as SYDVKM. This chain's CDR3 is CASRQGRGEAQYF. CDR3 in DNA: TGTGCCAGCAGACAGGGTCGAGGAGAGGCCCAGTACTTC.

This chain links TRBV7-6 with TRBJ2-5, with 7 bases fitting TRBD2. This CDR3 is 16 amino acids long. The junction had 14 bases not matched to a gene; V was cut back by 1 base and J by 9 bases. Germline assignment: CDR1 SGHVS and CDR2 FNYEAQ. CDR3 nucleotides: TGTGCCAGCAGCTTAGTAGCGGGCGACGACTCGGGGCCCCAGTACTTC. Encoded protein: CASSLVAGDDSGPQYF. The complete variable domain, with remaining parts taken from reference TRBV7-6 and TRBJ2-5, reads GAGVSQSPRYKVTKRGQDVALRCDPISGHVSLYWYRQALGQGPEFLTYFNYEAQQDKSGLPNDRFSAERPEGSISTLTIQRTEQRDSAMYRCASSLVAGDDSGPQYFGPGTRLLVL.

The chain combines TRBV4-2 with TRBJ1-2, with D hard to call. The CDR3 is 15 residues long. Germline lookup yields CDR1 LGHNA and CDR2 YNFKEQ. Trimming cost V 3 bases and J 6 bases, with 17 bases left between them. CDR3 protein: CASSQWSPDGNGYTF. CDR3 sequence (DNA): TGTGCCAGCAGCCAGTGGTCACCAGACGGGAATGGCTACACCTTC.

The chain has TRBV9 and TRBJ2-3; TRBD1 matches 9 bases. The CDR3 sequence is 17 residues long. Germline trimming cut 4 bases from V and 0 bases from J; bases unmatched to any gene: 9. CDR1 and CDR2 from the germline V gene are SGDLS and YYNGEE. The CDR3 sequence: CASSPRDRDSSTDTQYF. Written as DNA, the CDR3 is TGTGCCAGCAGCCCCCGGGACAGGGATTCTAGCACAGATACGCAGTATTTT.

The rearrangement links TRBV12-3 or TRBV12-4 to TRBJ2-3; no firm D call. The CDR3 is 13 amino acids. V lost 5 bases and J 1 base, leaving 7 bases between the germline ends. The CDR3 is CASSPPRTDTQYF. In DNA form, the CDR3 reads TGTGCCAGCAGTCCCCCTCGCACAGATACGCAGTATTTT.

This sequence joins TRBV7-2 and TRBJ2-1; 11 bases are shared with TRBD2. In germline, CDR1 is SGHTA, CDR2 FQGNSA. The ends lost 3 bases at V and 3 bases at J; junction bases unmatched: 1. CDR3 length: 15 amino acids. CDR3 amino acids: CASSLTSGDYNEQFF. The DNA for the CDR3 is TGTGCCAGCAGCTTGACTAGCGGGGACTACAATGAGCAGTTCTTC.

Here the CDR3 DNA reads TGTGCCAGCAGTACCCAGGGTTACGAGCAGTACTTC. Amino acids: CASSTQGYEQYF. The rearrangement joins TRBV28 to TRBJ2-7; a possible D gene is TRBD1 (5 bases). Deletions cut 5 bases from V and 4 bases from J, with 9 bases between. From germline, CDR1 is MDHEN and CDR2 SYDVKM. The CDR3 extends over 12 amino acids.

The chain has TRBV19 and TRBJ1-1; 7 nucleotides agree with TRBD1. Germline V CDR1 and CDR2: LNHDA, SQIVND (reference sequence). The CDR3 runs to 15 residues. J gave up 9 bases and V 5 bases, and 15 bases lay outside the gene matches. Here the CDR3 DNA reads TGTGCCAGTAGTCTCCAGACAGGGCCGTTGGGAAAAGCTTTCTTT. It encodes CASSLQTGPLGKAFF.

The J gene is TRBJ2-5, the V gene TRBV7-2; 11 bases are shared with TRBD2. The V gene's germline CDR1 is SGHTA and CDR2 FQGNSA. Trimming removed 1 base from V and 5 bases from J; junction bases left unmatched: 3. The CDR3 totals 15 residues. The CDR3 spells CASSLDGTSGETQYF. The DNA of the CDR3 is TGTGCCAGCAGCTTAGACGGGACTAGCGGCGAGACCCAGTACTTC.

This clone appeared a few times. CDR3 loop: CASTAAGGVPGELFF. CDR3 in DNA: TGCGCCAGCACTGCAGCCGGGGGTGTACCCGGGGAGCTGTTTTTT. This chain connects TRBV5-1 to TRBJ2-2, with a tentative D call TRBD2 (6 bases). V gave up 6 bases and J gave up 6 bases, with 18 bases separating them. Germline assignment: CDR1 SGHRS and CDR2 YFSETQ. This CDR3 is 15 amino acids long. The whole variable domain, remainder taken from reference TRBV5-1 and TRBJ2-2, is KAGVTQTPRYLIKTRGQQVTLSCSPISGHRSVSWYQQTPGQGLQFLFEYFSETQRNKGNFPGRFSGRQFSNSRSEMNVSTLELGDSALYLCASTAAGGVPGELFFGEGSRLTVL.

The chain uses TRBV19 and TRBJ1-6; D perhaps matches TRBD1 (6 bases). Germline CDR1 is LNHDA and CDR2 is SQIVND (reference sequence). Deletions cut 5 bases from V and 10 bases from J, with 15 bases between. This CDR3 spans 14 amino acids. This chain's CDR3 is CASSWAGGDSPLHF. The CDR3 DNA is TGTGCCAGTAGTTGGGCTGGGGGCGACTCACCCCTCCACTTT.

This chain connects TRBV5-4 to TRBJ1-4; 8 nucleotides line up with TRBD1. This CDR3 has 14 amino acids. CDR1 and CDR2 (germline): SGHNT, YYREEE (reference sequence). V lost 0 bases and J lost 8; bases outside the gene matches: 3. The CDR3 reads CASSLAGGGEKLFF. In DNA form, the CDR3 reads TGTGCCAGCAGCTTGGCAGGGGGCGGAGAAAAACTGTTTTTT.

Note on this clone: Relative to the germline gene, one junction end is altered; a read error may explain this. This rearrangement joins TRBV28 to TRBJ1-1; unclear D gene. This CDR3 is built from 15 residues. Germline CDR1 and CDR2: MDHEN and SYDVKM. CDR3 DNA: TGTACCAGCAGTTTACAAGGATACCTTAACACTGAAGCTTTCTTT. Translating it yields CTSSLQGYLNTEAFF.

This chain links TRBV18 with TRBJ1-1; no clear D gene. CDR3 length: 12 amino acids. Trimming removed 5 bases at V and 0 bases at J, with 4 bases between. The germline V gene has CDR1 KGHSH and CDR2 LQKENI. CDR3 protein: CASSIVNTEAFF. The CDR3 DNA sequence: TGTGCCAGCTCAATAGTGAACACTGAAGCTTTCTTT.

This sequence joins TRBV6-1 and TRBJ1-3; D remains ambiguous. Germline V gene data show CDR1 as MNHNS and CDR2 as SASEGT. CDR3 size: 14 residues. Trimming removed 2 bases at V and 0 bases at J, with 5 bases between. CDR3 protein: CASSEHFSGNTIYF. The CDR3 DNA reads as TGTGCCAGCAGTGAACACTTCTCTGGAAACACCATATATTTT.

This clone showed up just once. This chain's CDR3 is CAIGGLGDEQFF. CDR3 coding DNA: TGTGCCATCGGAGGACTAGGGGATGAGCAGTTCTTC. The V and J genes are TRBV10-3 and TRBJ2-1, with 7 nucleotides matching TRBD2. CDR3 length equals 12 residues. Per germline, CDR1 ENHRY and CDR2 SYGVKD. With V trimmed by 8 bases and J by 8 bases, 6 bases remained unmatched.

Note on this clone: The sample holds other DNA sequences that translate to the same CDR3. The chain joins TRBV6-5 to TRBJ1-5; 8 nucleotides match TRBD1. Trimming cost V 5 bases and J 4 bases; bases outside gene matches: 7. CDR3 size: 15 residues. Germline-derived CDR1 and CDR2 are MNHEY and SVGAGI. The CDR3 DNA sequence: TGTGCCAGCAGTCCCGACAGGGGAAGGAATCAGCCCCAGCATTTT. Translated, it gives CASSPDRGRNQPQHF.

A single count supports this clone. CDR3 DNA sequence: TGTGCCAGCAGTGAAACTCGATTTTACTCTGGGGCCAACGTCCTGACTTTC. Protein sequence: CASSETRFYSGANVLTF. This chain connects TRBV6-1 to TRBJ2-6, with D unclear. Trimming stripped 2 bases from V and 0 bases from J, with 11 bases between. Germline assignment: CDR1 MNHNS and CDR2 SASEGT. The length of the CDR3 is 17 residues.

The rearrangement links TRBV4-2 to TRBJ1-4; D gene unclear. Germline CDR1 reads LGHNA; CDR2 reads YNFKEQ. The ends were cut back, 0 bases at V and 4 bases at J, with 9 bases in the middle. CDR3 length: 15 amino acids. CDR3 amino acids: CASSQDRTVNEKLFF. Written as DNA, the CDR3 is TGTGCCAGCAGCCAAGATAGGACGGTTAATGAAAAACTGTTTTTT.

The chain joins TRBV10-3 to TRBJ1-5, with D unclear. The V gene's germline CDR1 is ENHRY and CDR2 SYGVKD. V was trimmed by 7 bases and J by 5 bases, leaving 12 bases between them. This CDR3 has 13 residues. In nucleotides, the CDR3 is TGTGCCATCAAGGGCCCAGGAGATCAGCCCCAGCATTTT. As protein: CAIKGPGDQPQHF.

This clone was detected ten times or more. This chain uses TRBV3-1 (or the pseudogene TRBV3-2) with TRBJ2-1; D call uncertain. Germline CDR1 LGHDT, CDR2 YNNKEL (reference sequence). With 0 bases removed from V and 0 bases from J, the gap between germline ends came to 9 bases. This CDR3 spans 16 amino acids. CDR3: CASSQDRSRSYNEQFF. The CDR3 nucleotides are TGTGCCAGCAGCCAAGATCGCTCCCGCTCCTACAATGAGCAGTTCTTC.

The chain carries TRBV19 and TRBJ1-1, with a weak D call TRBD1 (6 bases). Germline-derived CDR1 and CDR2 are LNHDA and SQIVND (reference sequence). The CDR3 runs 15 residues. V gave up 3 bases and J gave up 0 bases, with 11 bases separating them. Here the CDR3 DNA reads TGTGCCAGTAGTATCAGGGGAGGGTTGAACACTGAAGCTTTCTTT. Encoded protein: CASSIRGGLNTEAFF.

This sequence joins TRBV5-5 and TRBJ2-7; D possibly corresponds to TRBD1 (6 bases). The CDR3 contains 14 residues. V was shortened by 2 bases and J by 2 bases, with 11 bases between the two germline ends. CDR1 SGHKS and CDR2 YYEKEE come from the germline V gene (reference sequence). The CDR3 sequence is CASSLNEGAYEQYF. CDR3 nucleotide sequence: TGTGCCAGCAGCTTAAATGAGGGGGCCTACGAGCAGTACTTC.